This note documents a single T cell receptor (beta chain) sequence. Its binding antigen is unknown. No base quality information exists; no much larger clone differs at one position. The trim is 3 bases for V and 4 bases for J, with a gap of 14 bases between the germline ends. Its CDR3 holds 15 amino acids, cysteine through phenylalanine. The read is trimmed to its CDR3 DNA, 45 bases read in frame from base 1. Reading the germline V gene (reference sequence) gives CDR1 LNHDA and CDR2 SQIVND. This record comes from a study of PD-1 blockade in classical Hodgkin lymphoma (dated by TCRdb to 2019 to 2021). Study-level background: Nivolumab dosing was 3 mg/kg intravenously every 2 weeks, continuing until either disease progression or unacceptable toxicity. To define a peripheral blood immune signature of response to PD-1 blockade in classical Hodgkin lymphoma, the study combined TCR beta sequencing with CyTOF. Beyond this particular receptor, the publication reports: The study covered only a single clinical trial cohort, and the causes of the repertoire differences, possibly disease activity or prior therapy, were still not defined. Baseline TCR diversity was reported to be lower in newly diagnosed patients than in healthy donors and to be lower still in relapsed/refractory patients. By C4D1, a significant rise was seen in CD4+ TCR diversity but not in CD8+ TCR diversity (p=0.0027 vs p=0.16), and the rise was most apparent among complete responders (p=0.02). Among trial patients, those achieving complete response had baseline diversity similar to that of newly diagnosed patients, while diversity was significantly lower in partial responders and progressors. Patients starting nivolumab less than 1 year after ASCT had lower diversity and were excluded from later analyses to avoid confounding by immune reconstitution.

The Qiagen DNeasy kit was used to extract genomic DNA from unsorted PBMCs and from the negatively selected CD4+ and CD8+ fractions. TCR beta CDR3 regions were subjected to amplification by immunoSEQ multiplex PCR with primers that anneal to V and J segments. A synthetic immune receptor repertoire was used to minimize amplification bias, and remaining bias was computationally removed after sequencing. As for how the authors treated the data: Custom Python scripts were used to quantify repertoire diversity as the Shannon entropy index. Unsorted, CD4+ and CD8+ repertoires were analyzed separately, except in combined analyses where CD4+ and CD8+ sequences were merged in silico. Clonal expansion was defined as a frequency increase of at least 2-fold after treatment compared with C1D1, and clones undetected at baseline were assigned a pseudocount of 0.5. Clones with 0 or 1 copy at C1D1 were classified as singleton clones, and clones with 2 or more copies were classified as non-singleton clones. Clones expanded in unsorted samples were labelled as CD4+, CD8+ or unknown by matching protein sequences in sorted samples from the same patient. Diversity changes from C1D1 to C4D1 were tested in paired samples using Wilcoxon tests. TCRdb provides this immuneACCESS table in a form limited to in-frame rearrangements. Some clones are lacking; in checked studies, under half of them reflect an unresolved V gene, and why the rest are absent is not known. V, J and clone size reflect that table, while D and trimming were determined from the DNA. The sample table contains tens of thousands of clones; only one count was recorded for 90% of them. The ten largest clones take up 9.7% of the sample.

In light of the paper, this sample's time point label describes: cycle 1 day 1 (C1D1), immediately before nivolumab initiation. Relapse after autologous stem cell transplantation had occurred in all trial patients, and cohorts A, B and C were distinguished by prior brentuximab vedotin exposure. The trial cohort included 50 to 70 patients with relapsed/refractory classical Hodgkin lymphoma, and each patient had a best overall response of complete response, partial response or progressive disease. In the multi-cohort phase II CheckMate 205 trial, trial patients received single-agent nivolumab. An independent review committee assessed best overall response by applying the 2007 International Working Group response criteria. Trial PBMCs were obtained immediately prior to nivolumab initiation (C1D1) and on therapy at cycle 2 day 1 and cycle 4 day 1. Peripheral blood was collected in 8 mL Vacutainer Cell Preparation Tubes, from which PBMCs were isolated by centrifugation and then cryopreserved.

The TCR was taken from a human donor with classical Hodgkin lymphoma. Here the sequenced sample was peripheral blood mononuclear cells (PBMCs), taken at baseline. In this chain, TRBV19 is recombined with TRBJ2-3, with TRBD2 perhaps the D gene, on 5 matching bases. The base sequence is TGTGCCAGTAGTATTGCGGCACTCGGGGCAGATACGCAGTATTTT. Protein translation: CASSIAALGADTQYF. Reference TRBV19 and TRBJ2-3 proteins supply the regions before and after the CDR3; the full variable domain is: DGGITQSPKYLFRKEGQNVTLSCEQNLNHDAMYWYRQDPGQGLRLIYYSQIVNDFQKGDIAEGYSVSREKKESFPLTVTSAQKNPTAFYLCASSIAALGADTQYFGPGTRLTVL.